The source of this T cell receptor beta chain is a study of blood T cell repertoires in COVID-19. Original data processing: Counts of nucleated cells, estimated from reference gene primer amplification, were obtained. Sequenced by immunoSEQ multiplex PCR; TCRdb stores in-frame clones only, minus some. V, J and clone size are those of that table, while D and trimming were read from the DNA. The table lists 150,000 to 200,000 clones, approximately 79% of them singletons, with approximately 7% in the top ten. This CDR3 has 16 residues. Germline values: CDR1 LGHNT, CDR2 FRNRAP. Trimming removed 5 bases from V and 2 bases from J; junction bases left unmatched: 7.

The sequence was collected from a woman aged 35 to 49 with COVID-19, enrolled during active disease. The rearrangement joins TRBV12-5 to TRBJ2-5, with 11 bases lining up with TRBD2. Sequencing was carried out using peripheral blood. DNA for the CDR3: TGTGCTAGTGGTATCGGACTAGCGGGTATACAAGAGACCCAGTACTTC. Its translation is CASGIGLAGIQETQYF.